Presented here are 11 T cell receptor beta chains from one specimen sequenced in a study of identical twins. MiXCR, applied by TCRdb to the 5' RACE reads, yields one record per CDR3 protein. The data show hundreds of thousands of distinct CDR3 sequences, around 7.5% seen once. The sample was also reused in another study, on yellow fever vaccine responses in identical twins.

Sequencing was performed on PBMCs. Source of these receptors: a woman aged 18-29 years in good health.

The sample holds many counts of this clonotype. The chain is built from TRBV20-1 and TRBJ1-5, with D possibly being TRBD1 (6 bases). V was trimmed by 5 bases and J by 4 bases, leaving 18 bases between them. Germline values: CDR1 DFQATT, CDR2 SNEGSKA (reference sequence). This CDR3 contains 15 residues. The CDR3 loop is CSALRGGLPNQPQHF. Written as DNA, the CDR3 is TGCAGTGCTCTCCGAGGGGGGCTTCCTAATCAGCCCCAGCATTTT.

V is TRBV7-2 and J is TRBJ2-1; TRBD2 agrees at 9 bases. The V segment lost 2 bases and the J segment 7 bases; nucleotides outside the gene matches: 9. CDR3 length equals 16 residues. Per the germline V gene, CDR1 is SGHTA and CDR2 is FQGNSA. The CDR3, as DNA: TGTGCCAGCAGCTTACGGCGGGAGGGCCCCATTAATGAGCAGTTCTTC. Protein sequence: CASSLRREGPINEQFF. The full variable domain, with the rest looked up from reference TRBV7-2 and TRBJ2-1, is GAGVSQSPSNKVTEKGKDVELRCDPISGHTALYWYRQSLGQGLEFLIYFQGNSAPDKSGLPSDRFSAERTGGSVSTLTIQRTQQEDSAVYLCASSLRREGPINEQFFGPGTRLTVL.

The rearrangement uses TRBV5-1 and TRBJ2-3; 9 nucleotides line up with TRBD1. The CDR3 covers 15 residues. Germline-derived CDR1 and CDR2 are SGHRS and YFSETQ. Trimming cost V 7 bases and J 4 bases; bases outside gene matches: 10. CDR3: CASHLGQGFADTQYF. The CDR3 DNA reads TGCGCCAGCCACCTCGGACAGGGGTTTGCAGATACGCAGTATTTT.

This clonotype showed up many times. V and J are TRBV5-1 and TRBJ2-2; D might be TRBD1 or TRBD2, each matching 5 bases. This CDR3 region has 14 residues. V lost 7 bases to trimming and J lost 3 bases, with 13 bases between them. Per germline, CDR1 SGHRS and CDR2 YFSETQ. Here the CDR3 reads CASLRDGDTGELFF. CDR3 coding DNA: TGCGCCAGCTTACGGGACGGAGACACCGGGGAGCTGTTTTTT.

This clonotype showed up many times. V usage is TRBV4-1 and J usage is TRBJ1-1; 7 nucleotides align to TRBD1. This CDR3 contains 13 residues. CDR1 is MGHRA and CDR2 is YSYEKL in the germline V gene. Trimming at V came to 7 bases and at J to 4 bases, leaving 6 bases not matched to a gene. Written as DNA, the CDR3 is TGCGCCAGCATCCGGGACAGCGGCACTGAAGCTTTCTTT. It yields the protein CASIRDSGTEAFF.

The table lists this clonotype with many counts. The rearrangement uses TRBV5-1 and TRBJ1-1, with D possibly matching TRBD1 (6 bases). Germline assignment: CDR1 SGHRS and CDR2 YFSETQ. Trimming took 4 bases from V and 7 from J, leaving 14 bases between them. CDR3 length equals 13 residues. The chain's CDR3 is CASSVGQSIEAFF. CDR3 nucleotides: TGCGCCAGCAGCGTCGGACAGTCTATTGAAGCTTTCTTT.

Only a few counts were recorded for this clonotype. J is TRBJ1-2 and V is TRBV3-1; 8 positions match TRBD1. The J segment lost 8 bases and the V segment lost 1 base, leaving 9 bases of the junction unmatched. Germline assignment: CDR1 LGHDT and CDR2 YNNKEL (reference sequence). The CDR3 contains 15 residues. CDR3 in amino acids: CASSQVLDRAVGYTF. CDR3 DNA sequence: TGTGCCAGCAGCCAAGTCCTGGACAGGGCTGTGGGCTACACCTTC.

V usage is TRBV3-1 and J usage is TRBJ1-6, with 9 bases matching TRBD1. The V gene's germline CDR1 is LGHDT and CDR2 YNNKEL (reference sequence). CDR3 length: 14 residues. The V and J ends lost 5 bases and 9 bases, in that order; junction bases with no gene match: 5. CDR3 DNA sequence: TGTGCCAGCAGCTTGGGGACAGGGATTTCACCCCTCCACTTT. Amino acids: CASSLGTGISPLHF.

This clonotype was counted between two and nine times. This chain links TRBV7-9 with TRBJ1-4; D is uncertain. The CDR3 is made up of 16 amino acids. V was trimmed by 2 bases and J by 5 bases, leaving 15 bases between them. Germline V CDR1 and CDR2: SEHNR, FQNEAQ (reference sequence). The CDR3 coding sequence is TGTGCCAGCAGCTTACCCAAGACGGGAGGAAATGAAAAACTGTTTTTT. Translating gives CASSLPKTGGNEKLFF.

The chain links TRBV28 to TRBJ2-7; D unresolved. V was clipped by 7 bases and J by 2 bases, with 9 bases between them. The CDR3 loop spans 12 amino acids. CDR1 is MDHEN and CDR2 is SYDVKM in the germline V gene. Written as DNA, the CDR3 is TGTGCCAGCAACCAGGTTGCCTACGAGCAGTACGTC. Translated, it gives CASNQVAYEQYV.

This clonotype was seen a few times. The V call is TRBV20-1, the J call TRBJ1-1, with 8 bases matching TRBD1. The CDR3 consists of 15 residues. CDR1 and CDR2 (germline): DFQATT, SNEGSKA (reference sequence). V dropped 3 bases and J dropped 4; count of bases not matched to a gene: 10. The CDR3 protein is CSASGRTGIGTEAFF. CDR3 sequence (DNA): TGCAGTGCTAGCGGAAGGACAGGGATTGGCACTGAAGCTTTCTTT.